Presented here are 4 T cell receptor beta chains from one specimen sequenced in a study of PD-L1 blockade in urothelial cancer. Measured with immunoSEQ multiplex PCR; TCRdb has only the in-frame clones, and not every one. The sample lists approximately 100,000 clones, approximately 85% seen once, with about 2.6% in the top ten. The sequences come from PBMCs, collected around atezolizumab (anti-PD-L1) treatment. These receptor sequences come from a man aged 45-60 years with urothelial cancer.

The CDR3 DNA is TGTGCCAGCAGTATCTCTCTGAGCGGGACTGAAGCTTTCTTT. It yields the protein CASSISLSGTEAFF. This sequence joins TRBV25-1 and TRBJ1-1; D is unresolved. The CDR3 has 14 residues. CDR1 is MGHDK and CDR2 is SYGVNS in the germline V gene. The V end was cut by 5 bases, the J end by 5 bases, with 15 bases between. Complete variable domain (other parts from reference TRBV25-1 and TRBJ1-1): EADIYQTPRYLVIGTGKKITLECSQTMGHDKMYWYQQDPGMELHLIHYSYGVNSTEKGDLSSESTVSRIRTEHFPLTLESARPSHTSQYLCASSISLSGTEAFFGQGTRLTVV.

The V and J genes are TRBV18 and TRBJ2-1; 11 bases are shared with TRBD2. The V and J ends lost 3 bases and 5 bases, in that order; junction bases with no gene match: 3. The CDR3 length is 15 residues. Per germline, CDR1 KGHSH and CDR2 LQKENI. The DNA of the CDR3 is TGTGCCAGCTCACCCATTAGCGGGAGGGACAATGAGCAGTTCTTC. As protein: CASSPISGRDNEQFF.

The chain has TRBV28 and TRBJ2-1; 9 nucleotides line up with TRBD1. In germline, CDR1 is MDHEN, CDR2 SYDVKM. After removal of 3 bases from V and 15 bases from J, the junction contained 6 bases not matched to a gene. The CDR3 consists of 12 residues. The CDR3 here is CASSFGTGKAFF. In DNA, the CDR3 is TGTGCCAGCAGTTTCGGGACAGGGAAGGCGTTCTTC.

The rearrangement uses TRBV21-1 and TRBJ2-3; the table's D call, TRBD2, has no DNA check behind it. TRBV21-1 is described as a pseudogene. CDR3 length: 18 amino acids. Here the CDR3 reads CASSRGVAGGPVPDTQYF. The CDR3 DNA sequence: TGTGCCAGCAGCAGGGGAGTAGCGGGAGGCCCGGTCCCAGATACGCAGTATTTT.